This TCR beta chain was obtained from a study of T cell repertoires in ileal Crohn's disease. Overall study: Patients had a median roughly 7.9-year disease duration, and roughly 32% were active smokers. Findings and limits, study-wide: Endoscopic recurrence occurred in every patient whose clonality exceeded 26.8%. Postoperative endoscopy occurred within one year, median about 7.3 months.

The method was immunoSEQ multiplex PCR; TCRdb's version includes in-frame clones alone and lacks a portion of them. Here the sample spans approximately 6,500 clones, 60% to 75% being singletons. This clone was observed a handful of times. Its antigen is not known. V shed 4 bases, J shed 1 base, and the junction held 4 bases outside the gene matches. The germline CDR1 and CDR2 sequences are SGHTA and FQGNSA. This CDR3 comprises 15 residues. The time point was: neoterminal ileum biopsy at postoperative endoscopy, about 6 months after surgery. The receptor was isolated from an adult with Crohn's disease. This chain connects TRBV7-2 to TRBJ1-5, with 7 nucleotides matching TRBD1. Sequencing input: ileal tissue. The CDR3 region is CASSWGTASNQPQHF. The CDR3 DNA reads TGTGCCAGCAGCTGGGGGACAGCGAGCAATCAGCCCCAGCATTTT.